This TCR beta chain appears in the sequencing data of a study of blood T cell repertoires in COVID-19. Across the study: The United States, Italy and Spain provided the acute and convalescent COVID-19 samples. PBMCs, B-cell-depleted T cells, or T cells provided the cDNA or gDNA that made up the material.

The authors' processing: The authors estimated nucleated cell counts from reference gene primer amplification. The data were produced by immunoSEQ multiplex PCR, yet TCRdb's version contains in-frame clones alone and is incomplete. V and J calls plus clone size are reproduced from that table; the DNA served to infer D and trimming. Of roughly 250,000 clones in the sample, approximately 83% are singletons; the top ten hold more than 5.5%. This clone was seen a handful of times. What was sequenced was peripheral blood. The TCR was taken from a human donor in a cohort sampled during active COVID-19.

CDR3 sequence reads: CASSAELDREKLFF. The CDR3, as DNA: TGTGCCAGCAGCGCCGAACTAGACAGGGAAAAACTGTTTTTT. The chain employs TRBV5-4 and TRBJ1-4, with D possibly matching TRBD1 (6 bases). There are 14 residues in the CDR3. V shed 4 bases and J shed 8 bases, with 15 bases lying between them. Germline assignment: CDR1 SGHNT and CDR2 YYREEE (reference sequence).